This entry is about one TCR beta chain. As handled by the study authors: Estimation of nucleated cell counts was performed using reference gene primer amplification. The data were produced by immunoSEQ multiplex PCR, yet TCRdb's version contains in-frame clones alone and is incomplete. The DNA was the basis for D and trimming; V, J and clone size are from that table. The sample consists of around 120,000 clones, 85% of them appearing once. The CDR3 covers 16 residues. The V gene's germline CDR1 is SGDLS and CDR2 YYNGEE. The V gene end was trimmed by 3 bases and the J gene end by 6 bases; junction bases not matched to a gene: 7. The sample belongs to a study of blood T cell repertoires in COVID-19. Across the study: In each case, the material was cDNA or gDNA derived from T cells, B-cell-depleted T cells, or PBMCs.

The chain has TRBV9 and TRBJ1-6, with 9 bases matching TRBD1. The sample taken for sequencing was peripheral blood. The source of this sequence is an elderly man with acute or convalescent COVID-19. The chain's CDR3 is CASSAHRDRVNSPLHF. DNA for the CDR3: TGTGCCAGCAGCGCCCACCGGGACAGGGTTAATTCACCCCTCCACTTT. Supplemented by reference TRBV9 and TRBJ1-6, the full variable domain reads DSGVTQTPKHLITATGQRVTLRCSPRSGDLSVYWYQQSLDQGLQFLIQYYNGEERAKGNILERFSAQQFPDLHSELNLSSLELGDSALYFCASSAHRDRVNSPLHFGNGTRLTVT.